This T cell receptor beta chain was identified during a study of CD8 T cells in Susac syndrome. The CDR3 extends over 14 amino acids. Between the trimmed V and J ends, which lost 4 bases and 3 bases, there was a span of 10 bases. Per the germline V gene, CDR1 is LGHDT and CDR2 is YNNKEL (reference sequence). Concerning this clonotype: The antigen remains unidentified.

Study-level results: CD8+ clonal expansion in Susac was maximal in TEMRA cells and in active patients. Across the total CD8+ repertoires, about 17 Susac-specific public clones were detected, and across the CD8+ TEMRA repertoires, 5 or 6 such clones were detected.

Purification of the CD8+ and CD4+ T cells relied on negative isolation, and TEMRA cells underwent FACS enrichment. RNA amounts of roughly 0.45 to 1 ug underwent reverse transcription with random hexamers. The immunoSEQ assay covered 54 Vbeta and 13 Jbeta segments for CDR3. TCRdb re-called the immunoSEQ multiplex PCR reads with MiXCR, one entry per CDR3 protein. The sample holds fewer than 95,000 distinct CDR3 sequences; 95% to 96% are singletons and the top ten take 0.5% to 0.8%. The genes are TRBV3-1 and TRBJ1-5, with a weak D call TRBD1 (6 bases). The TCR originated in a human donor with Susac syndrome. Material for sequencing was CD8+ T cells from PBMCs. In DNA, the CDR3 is TGTGCCAGCAGCCCCGGACAGCTCAATCAGCCCCAGCATTTT. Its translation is CASSPGQLNQPQHF.